This note documents a single TCR beta chain sequence. This clone came up a few times. The specificity of this receptor is unknown. It has no much larger one-base neighbor in the sample; base qualities were not kept. V ends up 7 bases short and J 2 bases short, with an unmatched junction base count of 7. The germline V gene gives CDR1 as MDHEN and CDR2 as SYDVKM. The CDR3 runs 14 residues from the cysteine to the phenylalanine. The entry retains the CDR3 DNA only, 42 bases that are in frame from base 1. The CDR3 regions of human TCRbeta chains were analyzed by immunosequencing. In the original analysis: TCRs in the repertoires were compared against a reference library of SARS-CoV-2-specific TCRs that had been generated with the MIRA antigen-specificity platform. Breadth meant the fraction of unique TCRs that were SARS-CoV-2-associated, whereas depth meant the fraction of total T cells that were SARS-CoV-2-associated. Using the MIRA data, every spike-specific TCR was mapped to the spike region that the TCR reacted to and assigned to either a CD4 or a CD8 class. Log10-transformed breadth and depth values were compared by one-way ANOVA with Sidak's multiple comparisons tests. Drawn from immuneACCESS, this table holds only the in-frame rearrangements with V and J called that TCRdb kept. Clones are partly lost; checked studies trace under half to an unresolved V gene and leave the rest unexplained. V, J and clone size derive from that table, while D and trimming were established from the DNA sequence. The sample data list fewer than 120,000 clones, and roughly nine tenths of these were observed just once. The ten largest clones represent 3.2% of the sample.

According to the study, the label for this sample's time point signals: baseline before first vaccination. Samples from vaccinated people were obtained from the UK trials COV001 and COV002, which included a single-blind randomized controlled phase 2/3 trial of AZD1222 (ChAdOx1 nCoV-19) in healthy adults. Trial participant PBMC samples were collected at day 0 and day 28 after the second dose for TCRbeta chain sequencing. The entry originates in a study of T cell responses to AZD1222 COVID-19 vaccine (dated by TCRdb to the early 2020s). As for the study more broadly: AZD1222 recipients given second doses at about 4 weeks or at about 12 weeks were pooled, since spike-specific TCR depth and breadth were not found to differ between the two schedules. Trial participants were enrolled by age into subgroups of 18-55, 56-69 and 70-plus years, and around 150, 29 and 61 TCR-sequenced participants, respectively, were included in these subgroups. A total of just over 230 trial participants underwent TCR sequencing, of whom about 210 received two doses of AZD1222 and about 26 received two doses of the MenACWY control vaccine.

Broad study findings and their caveats: The whole spike protein was spanned by vaccine-associated CD4 TCRs, and dominant responses were seen in regions 160-218 and 743-854. In the small 56-69-year group, the increase in depth fell short of significance, most likely because of low power. Participants were mostly white British, with more females than males. The authors suggested clonal diversity may have been underestimated. Conclusions about previously exposed vaccinees are limited because only a handful of AZD1222 recipients were SARS-CoV-2 seropositive at baseline. Reportedly, almost half of the unique spike-specific TCRs recognized epitopes lying outside the regions that are mutated in the B.1.351 and B.1.1.7 variants. Spike-specific TCR breadth and depth rose significantly after two AZD1222 doses compared with day 0 and with MenACWY recipients. Because no day 14 peak-response samples were available, the repertoires could be characterized only after the peak T cell response.

This clonotype was sampled from an adult in good health. Recombination connected TRBV28 to TRBJ1-1, with 7 bases matching TRBD1. Source: peripheral blood, taken on day 0 of AZD1222 vaccination. The sequenced DNA: TGTGCCAGCACAAAGACAGGGCCTAACACTGAAGCTTTCTTT. Its protein reads: CASTKTGPNTEAFF.